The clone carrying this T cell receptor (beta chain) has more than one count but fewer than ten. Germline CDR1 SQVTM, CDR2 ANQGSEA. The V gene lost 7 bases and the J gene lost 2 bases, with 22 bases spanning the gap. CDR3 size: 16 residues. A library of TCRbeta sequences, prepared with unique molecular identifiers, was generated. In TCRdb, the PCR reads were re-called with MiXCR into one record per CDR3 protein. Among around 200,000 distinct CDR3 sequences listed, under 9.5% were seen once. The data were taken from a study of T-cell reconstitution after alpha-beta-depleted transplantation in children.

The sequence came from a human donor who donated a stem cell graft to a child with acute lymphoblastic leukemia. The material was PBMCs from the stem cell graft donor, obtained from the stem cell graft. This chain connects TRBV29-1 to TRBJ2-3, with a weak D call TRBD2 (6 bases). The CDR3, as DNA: TGCAGCGCCGACTCCCTACCGGGACTCCACACAGATACGCAGTATTTT. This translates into CSADSLPGLHTDTQYF.